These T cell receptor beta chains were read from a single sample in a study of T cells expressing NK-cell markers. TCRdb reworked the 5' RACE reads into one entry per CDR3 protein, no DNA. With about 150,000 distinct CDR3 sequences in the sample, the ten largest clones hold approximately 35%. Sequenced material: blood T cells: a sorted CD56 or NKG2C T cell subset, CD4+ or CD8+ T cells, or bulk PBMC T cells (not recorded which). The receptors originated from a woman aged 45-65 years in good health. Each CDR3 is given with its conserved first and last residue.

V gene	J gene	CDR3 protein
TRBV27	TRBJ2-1	CASSLTGGLFNEQFF
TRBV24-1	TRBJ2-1	CATSDSTGGNEQFF
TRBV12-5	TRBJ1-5	CASAMQGSNQPQHF
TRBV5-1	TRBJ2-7	CASSARREFGEQYF
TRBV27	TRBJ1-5	CASSLYGFGNQPQHF
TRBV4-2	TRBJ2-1	CASSHLGPNEQFF
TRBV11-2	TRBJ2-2	CASSGWGHPNTGELFF
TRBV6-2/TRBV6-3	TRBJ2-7	CASTADYEQYF
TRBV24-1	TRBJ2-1	CATSPAGFGGDNEQFF
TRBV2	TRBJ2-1	CASSELSNPEQFF
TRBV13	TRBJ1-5	CASSSGARDQPQHF
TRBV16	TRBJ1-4	CASSAQGAGEKLFF
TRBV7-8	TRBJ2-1	CASSYFGSYNEQFF
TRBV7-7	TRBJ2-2	CASSGSNTGELFF
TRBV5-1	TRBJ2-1	CASSFQGGLNEQFF
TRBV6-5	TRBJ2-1	CASSYQGLAGGPSYNEQFF
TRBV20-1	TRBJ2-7	CSAQLGTGEYEQYF
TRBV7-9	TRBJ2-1	CASSSLSGRGNNEQFF
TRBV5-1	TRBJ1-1	CASSPTMGGEAFF
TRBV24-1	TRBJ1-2	CATLGDNYGYTF
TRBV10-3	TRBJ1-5	CAIQGQGGQPQHF
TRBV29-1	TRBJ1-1	CSVGLSNIPVRGPEAFF
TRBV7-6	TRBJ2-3	CASSSALAGITGGPDTQYF
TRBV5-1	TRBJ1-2	CASSSAGVGYTF
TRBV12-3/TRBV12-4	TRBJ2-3	CASSLYRGGADTQYF
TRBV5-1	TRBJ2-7	CASSSPRGGGGGLSEQYF
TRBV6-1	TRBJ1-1	CASSELGAANTEAFF
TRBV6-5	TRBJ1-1	CASSYDGSGEAFF
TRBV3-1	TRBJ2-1	CASTSGQYNEQFF
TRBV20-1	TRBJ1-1	CSARGQGDTEAFF
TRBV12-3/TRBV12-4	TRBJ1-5	CASSLNNPFSQPQHF
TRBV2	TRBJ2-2	CASGPSATGELFF
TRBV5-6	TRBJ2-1	CASSPPIPQEQFF
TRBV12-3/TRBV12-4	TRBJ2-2	CASNDPGTGDLTGELFF
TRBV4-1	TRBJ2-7	CASSQEVQVISYEQYF
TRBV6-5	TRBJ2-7	CASSWEGPYEQYF
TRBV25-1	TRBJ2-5	CASSDGPPGSSQETQYF
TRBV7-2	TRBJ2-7	CASTPSPFDRSDEQYF
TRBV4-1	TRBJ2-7	CASSQAHGGLAVFEQYF
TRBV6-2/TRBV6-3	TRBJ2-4	CASSRGPRDLDNIQYF
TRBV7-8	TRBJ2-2	CASNSPDYLTGELFF
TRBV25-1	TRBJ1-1	CASSEYIRGGTEAFF
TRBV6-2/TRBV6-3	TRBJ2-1	CASGRGPGTSVEQFF
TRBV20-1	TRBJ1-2	CSASDSNYGYTF
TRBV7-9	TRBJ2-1	CASSSDSGRVYNEQFF
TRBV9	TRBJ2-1	CASSLSRVVAGGPYNEQFF
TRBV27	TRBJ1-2	CASWKGDGYTF
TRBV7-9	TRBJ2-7	CASSAAQGAYEQYF
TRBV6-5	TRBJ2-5	CASSYGGEEDQETQYF
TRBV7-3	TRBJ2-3	CASGAGADTQYF
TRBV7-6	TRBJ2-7	CASSRQGGTSQGSYEQYF